This TCR beta chain was documented in a study of T cells in Graves' hyperthyroidism and ophthalmopathy. This clonotype showed up many times. Amplification targeted TCR beta CDR3 regions from RNA transcripts. A first-round RT-PCR of the TCR CDR3 used the HTBI primer set. TCRdb re-analysed the multiplex PCR reads in MiXCR, keeping a single row per CDR3 protein. The sample yields some 150,000 distinct CDR3 sequences, 22% seen once. The sequence came from a woman in her forties or fifties with Graves' hyperthyroidism that later progressed to Graves' ophthalmopathy. The sequencing sample was made of blood.

CDR3 in DNA: TGCAGCGTTGAACCGGCTAGCGGGATAACAGATACGCAGTATTTT. Encoded protein: CSVEPASGITDTQYF. This chain joins TRBV29-1 and TRBJ2-3; 9 nucleotides line up with TRBD2. J was trimmed by 3 bases and V by 2 bases; bases with no gene match: 6. Germline lookup yields CDR1 SQVTM and CDR2 ANQGSEA. The length of the CDR3 is 15 residues.